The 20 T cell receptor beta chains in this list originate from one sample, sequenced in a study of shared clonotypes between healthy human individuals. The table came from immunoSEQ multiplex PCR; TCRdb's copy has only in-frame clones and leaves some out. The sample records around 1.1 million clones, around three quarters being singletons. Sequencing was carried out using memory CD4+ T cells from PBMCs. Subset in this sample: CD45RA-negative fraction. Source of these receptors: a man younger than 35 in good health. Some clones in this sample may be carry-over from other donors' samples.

The CDR3 nucleotides read TGTGCCAGCTCACCCCGAGGGCCAATTGGGAGCGGGGGCTTGGGAGGCCATCAGCCCCAGCATTTT. Protein sequence: CASSPRGPIGSGGLGGHQPQHF. This chain links TRBV18 with TRBJ1-5; D is possibly TRBD1 (6 bases). V lost 3 bases, J lost 5 bases, and 35 bases lay in between. CDR3 length equals 22 residues. Per germline, CDR1 KGHSH and CDR2 LQKENI.

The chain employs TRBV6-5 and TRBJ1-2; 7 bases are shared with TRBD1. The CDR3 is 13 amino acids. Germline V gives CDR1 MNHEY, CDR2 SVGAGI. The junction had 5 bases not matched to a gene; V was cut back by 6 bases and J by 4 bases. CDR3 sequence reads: CASSSDRPYGYTF. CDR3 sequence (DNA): TGTGCCAGCAGCTCGGACAGGCCCTATGGCTACACCTTC.

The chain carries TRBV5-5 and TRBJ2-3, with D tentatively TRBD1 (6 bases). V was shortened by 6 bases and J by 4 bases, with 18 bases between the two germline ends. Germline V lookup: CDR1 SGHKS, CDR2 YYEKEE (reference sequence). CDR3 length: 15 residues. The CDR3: CASTRNDRQADTQYF. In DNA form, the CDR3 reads TGTGCCAGCACCCGGAACGACAGACAGGCAGATACGCAGTATTTT.

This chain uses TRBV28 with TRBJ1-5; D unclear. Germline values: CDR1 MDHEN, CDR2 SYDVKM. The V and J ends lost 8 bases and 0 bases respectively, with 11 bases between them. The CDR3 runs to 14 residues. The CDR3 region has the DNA TGTGCCAGCGGCAATATTAATAGCAATCAGCCCCAGCATTTT. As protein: CASGNINSNQPQHF.

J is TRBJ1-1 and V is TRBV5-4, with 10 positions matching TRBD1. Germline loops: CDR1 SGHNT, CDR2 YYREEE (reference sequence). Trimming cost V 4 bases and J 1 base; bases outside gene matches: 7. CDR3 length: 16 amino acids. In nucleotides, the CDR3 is TGTGCCAGCAGCCGTCCCGGGACAGGGGCGAACACTGAAGCTTTCTTT. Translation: CASSRPGTGANTEAFF.

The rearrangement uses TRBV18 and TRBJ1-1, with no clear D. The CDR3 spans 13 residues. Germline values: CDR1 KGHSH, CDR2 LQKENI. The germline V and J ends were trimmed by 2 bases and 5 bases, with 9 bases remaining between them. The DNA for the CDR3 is TGTGCCAGCTCACCAACCCACAGAACTGAAGCTTTCTTT. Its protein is CASSPTHRTEAFF.

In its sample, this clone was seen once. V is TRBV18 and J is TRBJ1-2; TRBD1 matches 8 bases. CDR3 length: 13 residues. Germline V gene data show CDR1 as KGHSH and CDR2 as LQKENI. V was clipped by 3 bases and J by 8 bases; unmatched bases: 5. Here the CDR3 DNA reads TGTGCCAGCTCACCCGGACAGGGACAAGGCTACACCTTC. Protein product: CASSPGQGQGYTF.

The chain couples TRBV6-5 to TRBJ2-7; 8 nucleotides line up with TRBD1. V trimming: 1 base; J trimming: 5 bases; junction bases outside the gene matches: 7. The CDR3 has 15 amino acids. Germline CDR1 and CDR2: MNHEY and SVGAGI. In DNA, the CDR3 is TGTGCCAGCAGTTACTATTCCAGGGGGCTCGACGAGCAGTACTTC. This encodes CASSYYSRGLDEQYF.

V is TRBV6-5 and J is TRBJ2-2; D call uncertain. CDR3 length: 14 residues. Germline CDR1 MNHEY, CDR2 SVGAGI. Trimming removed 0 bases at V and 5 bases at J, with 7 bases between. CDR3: CASSYSSQTGELFF. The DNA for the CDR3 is TGTGCCAGCAGTTACTCAAGCCAGACCGGGGAGCTGTTTTTT.

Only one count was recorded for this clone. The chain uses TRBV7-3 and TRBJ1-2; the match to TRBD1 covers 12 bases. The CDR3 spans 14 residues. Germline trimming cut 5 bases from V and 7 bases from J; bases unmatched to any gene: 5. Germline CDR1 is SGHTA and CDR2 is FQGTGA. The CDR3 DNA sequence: TGTGCCAGCAGCCCCGGGACAGGGGGCTTTGGCTACACCTTC. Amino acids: CASSPGTGGFGYTF.

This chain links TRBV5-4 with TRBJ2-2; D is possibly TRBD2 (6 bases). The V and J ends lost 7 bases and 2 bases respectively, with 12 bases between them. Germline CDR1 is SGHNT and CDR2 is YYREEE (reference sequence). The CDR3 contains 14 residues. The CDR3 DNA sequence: TGTGCCAGCTCCATGGACTATAACACCGGGGAGCTGTTTTTT. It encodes CASSMDYNTGELFF.

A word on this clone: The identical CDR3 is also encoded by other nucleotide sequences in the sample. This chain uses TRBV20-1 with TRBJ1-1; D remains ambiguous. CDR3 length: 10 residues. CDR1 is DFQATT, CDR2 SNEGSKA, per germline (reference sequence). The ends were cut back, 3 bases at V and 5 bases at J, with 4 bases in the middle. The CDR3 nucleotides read TGCAGTGCTAGGGGGACTGAAGCTTTCTTT. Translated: CSARGTEAFF.

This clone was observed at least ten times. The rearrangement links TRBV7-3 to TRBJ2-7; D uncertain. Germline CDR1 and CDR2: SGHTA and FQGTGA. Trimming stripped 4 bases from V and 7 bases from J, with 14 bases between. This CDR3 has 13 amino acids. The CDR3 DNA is TGTGCCAGCAGCTCCGGACCGCTCGGTGAGCAGTACTTC. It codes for CASSSGPLGEQYF.

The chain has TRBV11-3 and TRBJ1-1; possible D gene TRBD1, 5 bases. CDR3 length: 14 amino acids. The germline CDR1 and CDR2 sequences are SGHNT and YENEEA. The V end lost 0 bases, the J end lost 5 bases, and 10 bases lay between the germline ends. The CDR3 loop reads CASSLDGGKTEAFF. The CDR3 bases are TGTGCCAGCAGCTTAGACGGGGGGAAAACTGAAGCTTTCTTT.

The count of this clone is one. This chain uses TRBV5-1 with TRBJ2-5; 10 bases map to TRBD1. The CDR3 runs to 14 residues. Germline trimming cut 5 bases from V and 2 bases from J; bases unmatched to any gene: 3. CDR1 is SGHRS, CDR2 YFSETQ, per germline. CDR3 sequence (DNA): TGCGCCAGCAGGAAGGGACAGGGGCAAGAGACCCAGTACTTC. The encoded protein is CASRKGQGQETQYF.

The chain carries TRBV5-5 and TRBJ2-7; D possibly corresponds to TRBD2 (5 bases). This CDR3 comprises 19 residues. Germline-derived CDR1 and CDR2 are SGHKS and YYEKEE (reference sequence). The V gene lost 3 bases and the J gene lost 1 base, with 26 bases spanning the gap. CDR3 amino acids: CASSYRGLELLGSSYEQYF. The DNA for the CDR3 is TGTGCCAGCAGCTACCGCGGGCTAGAGCTCCTGGGGAGTTCCTACGAGCAGTACTTC.

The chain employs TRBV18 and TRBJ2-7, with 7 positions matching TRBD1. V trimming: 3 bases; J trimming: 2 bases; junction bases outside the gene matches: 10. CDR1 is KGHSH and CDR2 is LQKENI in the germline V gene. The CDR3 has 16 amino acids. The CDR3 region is CASSPSPGQTTYEQYF. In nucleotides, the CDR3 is TGTGCCAGCTCACCCAGCCCGGGACAGACAACCTACGAGCAGTACTTC.

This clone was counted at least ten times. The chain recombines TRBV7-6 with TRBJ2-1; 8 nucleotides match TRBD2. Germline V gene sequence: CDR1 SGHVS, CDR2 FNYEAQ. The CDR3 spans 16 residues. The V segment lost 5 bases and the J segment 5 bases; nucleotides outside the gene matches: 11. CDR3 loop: CASSAAVTSGHNEQFF. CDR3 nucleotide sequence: TGTGCCAGCAGCGCTGCCGTAACTAGCGGACACAATGAGCAGTTCTTC.

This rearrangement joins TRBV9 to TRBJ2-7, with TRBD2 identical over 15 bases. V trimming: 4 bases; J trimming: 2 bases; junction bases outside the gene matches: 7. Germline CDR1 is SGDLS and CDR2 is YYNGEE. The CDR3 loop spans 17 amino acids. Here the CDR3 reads CASSPGLAGGLTYEQYF. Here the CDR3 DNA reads TGTGCCAGCAGCCCGGGACTAGCGGGAGGACTCACCTACGAGCAGTACTTC.

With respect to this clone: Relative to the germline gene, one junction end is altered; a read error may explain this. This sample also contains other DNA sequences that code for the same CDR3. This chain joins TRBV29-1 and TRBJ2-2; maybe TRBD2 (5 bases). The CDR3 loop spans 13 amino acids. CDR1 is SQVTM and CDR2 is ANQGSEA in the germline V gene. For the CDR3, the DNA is TGTAGCGTTGGACCGACGAACACCGGGGAGCTGTTTTTT. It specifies CSVGPTNTGELFF.